The sample holds a few counts of the clone carrying this T cell receptor beta chain. Per the original methods: Reference gene primer amplification yielded estimated nucleated cell counts. Assay: immunoSEQ multiplex PCR; the TCRdb copy retains only in-frame clones and omits some. That table gives V, J and clone size, and the DNA gave D and trimming. The table includes just over 90,000 clones, about three quarters detected once. The entry originates in a study of blood T cell repertoires in COVID-19. Study-wide background: Sites across the United States, Italy and Spain contributed samples from acute and convalescent COVID-19. Nucleic acid was either cDNA or gDNA, and it came from T cells, B-cell-depleted T cells, or PBMCs.

The CDR3 extends over 16 amino acids. From germline, CDR1 is SGHRS and CDR2 YFSETQ. V was clipped by 2 bases and J by 7 bases; unmatched bases: 9. The clonotype originates from an older man with acute or convalescent COVID-19. The specimen sequenced was peripheral blood. The chain combines TRBV5-1 with TRBJ1-6, with 7 bases lining up with TRBD1. For the CDR3, the DNA is TGCGCCAGCAGCTTAAACGCCGGGACAGAAAATTCACCCCTCCACTTT. Amino acid sequence: CASSLNAGTENSPLHF.